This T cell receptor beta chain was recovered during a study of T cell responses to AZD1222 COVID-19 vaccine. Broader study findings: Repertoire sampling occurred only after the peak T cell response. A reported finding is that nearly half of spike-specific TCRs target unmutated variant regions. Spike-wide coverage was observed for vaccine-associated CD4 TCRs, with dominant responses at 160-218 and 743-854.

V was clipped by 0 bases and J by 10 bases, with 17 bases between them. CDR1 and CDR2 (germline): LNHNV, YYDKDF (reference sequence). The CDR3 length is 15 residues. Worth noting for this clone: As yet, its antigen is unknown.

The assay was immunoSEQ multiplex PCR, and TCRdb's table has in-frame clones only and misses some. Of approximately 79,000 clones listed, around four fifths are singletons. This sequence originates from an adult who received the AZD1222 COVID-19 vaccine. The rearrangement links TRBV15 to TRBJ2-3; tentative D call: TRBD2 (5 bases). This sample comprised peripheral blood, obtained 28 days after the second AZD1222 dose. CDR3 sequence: CATSRDLDYHRPQYF. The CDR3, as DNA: TGTGCCACCAGCAGAGATCTTGACTACCACCGTCCGCAGTATTTT.